This T cell receptor (beta chain) was found in a study of blood T cell repertoires in COVID-19. Assay used: immunoSEQ multiplex PCR; TCRdb lists only in-frame clones, some missing. The data contain approximately 250,000 clones, roughly 82% of them singletons. The CDR3 is 15 amino acids. CDR1 MNHNY and CDR2 SVGAGI come from the germline V gene (reference sequence). Trimming removed 7 bases from V and 0 bases from J, with 13 bases in between. The chain is built from TRBV6-6 and TRBJ1-5; D might be TRBD1 (6 bases). Sequencing used peripheral blood. The source of this sequence is a man aged 40-49 years who had recovered from COVID-19. The CDR3 here is CASTLQGGSNQPQHF. CDR3 in DNA: TGTGCCAGCACTCTACAGGGCGGTAGCAATCAGCCCCAGCATTTT.